This T cell receptor (beta chain) came from a study of CD8+CD57+ T cells in acquired aplastic anemia. The overall study: Mean DNA quantity obtained from sorted CD4+ and CD8+ cells was around 3.2 ug. Study-wide results and limits: Twenty-nine was the count of CD8+ CDR3 sequences that patients shared with controls. Statistical testing detected no significant gap in CD8+ Simpson's diversity between patients and controls.

Details on this clonotype: What it binds is unknown.

Researchers used genomic DNA as the template to profile TCR beta VDJ and CDR3. TCRdb used MiXCR to reprocess the reads, holding one entry per CDR3 protein. This sample has approximately 160,000 distinct CDR3 sequences, with 40% to 55% found just once. It was patients with CD8+CD57+ cell expansion by flow cytometry who were chosen for sequencing. Patients were treatment-naive when blood was sampled. The sample was sorted CD4+, CD8+, or CD8+CD57+ T cells (not recorded which) from PBMCs. The TCR sequence derives from a human donor with aplastic anemia.

CDR3 amino acids: CAWSIETGGGNEQFF. The CDR3 bases are TGTGCCTGGAGTATCGAAACGGGAGGTGGGAATGAGCAGTTCTTC. J is TRBJ2-1 and V is TRBV30; 7 positions match TRBD2. The germline gives CDR1 GTSNPN, CDR2 SVGIG (reference sequence). CDR3 length equals 15 residues. J lost 7 bases, V lost 2 bases, and 11 bases had no gene match.